This is a list of T cell receptor beta chains from one sample in a study of cytotoxic CD8 clonotypes in ibrutinib-treated CLL. Profiled with immunoSEQ multiplex PCR; TCRdb holds only in-frame clones, not every one. The profile shows 75,000 to 90,000 clones, over 80% of them singletons. Here the sequenced sample was PBMCs, taken after 24 months of ibrutinib treatment. The receptors derive from a human donor with chronic lymphocytic leukemia. CDR3s include the opening cysteine and the closing phenylalanine or tryptophan. Each record gives: D gene, J gene, clone size, V gene, CDR3 protein, CDR3 DNA. A D gene is named only where the DNA matches it firmly. Clone size is shown for a subset of rows, as once, few, many or a class of expanded clone.

D gene: NA
J gene: TRBJ2-7
clone size: NA
V gene: TRBV29-1
CDR3 protein: CSAGSLYEQYF
CDR3 DNA: TGCAGCGCAGGGTCCCTCTACGAGCAGTACTTC

D gene: NA
J gene: TRBJ2-1
clone size: NA
V gene: TRBV29-1
CDR3 protein: CSVGGGSASVVDEQFF
CDR3 DNA: TGCAGCGTTGGAGGTGGGTCAGCCTCCGTTGTAGATGAGCAGTTCTTC

D gene: NA
J gene: TRBJ2-7
clone size: NA
V gene: TRBV5-1
CDR3 protein: CASGPQGSYEQYF
CDR3 DNA: TGCGCCAGCGGTCCACAGGGTTCCTACGAGCAGTACTTC

D gene: NA
J gene: TRBJ2-7
clone size: NA
V gene: TRBV11-1
CDR3 protein: CASTVTGNVADEQYF
CDR3 DNA: TGTGCCAGCACCGTAACCGGGAATGTAGCCGACGAGCAGTACTTC

D gene: NA
J gene: TRBJ2-7
clone size: once
V gene: TRBV6-6
CDR3 protein: CASARDPSYEQYF
CDR3 DNA: TGTGCCAGCGCCCGGGACCCCTCCTACGAGCAGTACTTC

D gene: NA
J gene: TRBJ2-7
clone size: few
V gene: TRBV30
CDR3 protein: CAWTTGMQGYEQYF
CDR3 DNA: TGTGCCTGGACCACGGGCATGCAGGGTTACGAGCAGTACTTC

D gene: NA
J gene: TRBJ2-1
clone size: NA
V gene: TRBV7-2
CDR3 protein: CASSLVGGNEQFF
CDR3 DNA: TGTGCCAGCAGCTTAGTGGGAGGCAATGAGCAGTTCTTC

D gene: TRBD2
J gene: TRBJ2-7
clone size: NA
V gene: TRBV5-1
CDR3 protein: CASSLVAGVNEQYF
CDR3 DNA: TGCGCCAGCAGCTTGGTTGCGGGAGTTAACGAGCAGTACTTC

D gene: TRBD2
J gene: TRBJ2-3
clone size: few
V gene: TRBV19
CDR3 protein: CASSTSGSITDTQYF
CDR3 DNA: TGTGCCAGTAGTACTAGCGGGAGTATCACAGATACGCAGTATTTT

D gene: NA
J gene: TRBJ2-5
clone size: NA
V gene: TRBV27
CDR3 protein: CASQARGRQETQYF
CDR3 DNA: TGTGCCAGCCAAGCCCGAGGCCGCCAAGAGACCCAGTACTTC

D gene: TRBD1
J gene: TRBJ2-6
clone size: NA
V gene: TRBV5-1
CDR3 protein: CASSSTGAGANVLTF
CDR3 DNA: TGCGCCAGCAGCTCAACAGGGGCTGGGGCCAACGTCCTGACTTTC

D gene: TRBD1
J gene: TRBJ2-7
clone size: once
V gene: TRBV30
CDR3 protein: CAWSGTGAHEQYF
CDR3 DNA: TGTGCCTGGAGTGGCACAGGGGCCCACGAGCAGTACTTC

D gene: TRBD1
J gene: TRBJ2-1
clone size: NA
V gene: TRBV7-8
CDR3 protein: CASSPVLVGQDIFGVQFF
CDR3 DNA: TGTGCCAGCAGCCCCGTTTTAGTGGGACAGGACATTTTCGGGGTTCAGTTCTTC

D gene: NA
J gene: TRBJ2-2
clone size: few
V gene: TRBV27
CDR3 protein: CASSLLRGVRTGELFF
CDR3 DNA: TGTGCCAGCAGTCTCCTCAGGGGAGTAAGGACCGGGGAGCTGTTTTTT

D gene: TRBD2
J gene: TRBJ2-1
clone size: many
V gene: TRBV5-1
CDR3 protein: CASSSTNSGRAGNEQFF
CDR3 DNA: TGCGCCAGCAGCTCGACAAATAGCGGGAGGGCCGGAAATGAGCAGTTCTTC

D gene: NA
J gene: TRBJ1-2
clone size: NA
V gene: TRBV13
CDR3 protein: CASKAVGGYGYTF
CDR3 DNA: TGTGCCAGCAAGGCAGTGGGGGGCTATGGCTACACCTTC

D gene: NA
J gene: TRBJ2-3
clone size: NA
V gene: TRBV5-1
CDR3 protein: CASSKDTFTDTQYF
CDR3 DNA: TGCGCCAGCAGCAAAGACACGTTCACAGATACGCAGTATTTT

D gene: NA
J gene: TRBJ2-1
clone size: NA
V gene: TRBV7-9
CDR3 protein: CASSQTTGLLSSSYNEQFF
CDR3 DNA: TGTGCCAGCAGCCAAACTACAGGGCTCCTCTCTAGCTCCTACAATGAGCAGTTCTTC

D gene: TRBD1
J gene: TRBJ2-7
clone size: NA
V gene: TRBV6-5
CDR3 protein: CASSYRDRLYEQYF
CDR3 DNA: TGTGCCAGCAGTTACCGGGACAGACTCTACGAGCAGTACTTC

D gene: TRBD1
J gene: TRBJ1-1
clone size: NA
V gene: TRBV9
CDR3 protein: CASTSTGSGNTEAFF
CDR3 DNA: TGTGCCAGCACCTCGACAGGGTCAGGGAACACTGAAGCTTTCTTT

D gene: NA
J gene: TRBJ1-1
clone size: once
V gene: TRBV7-9
CDR3 protein: CASSPRSGANTEAFF
CDR3 DNA: TGTGCCAGCAGCCCTCGGTCGGGGGCGAACACTGAAGCTTTCTTT

D gene: TRBD2
J gene: TRBJ2-3
clone size: NA
V gene: TRBV6-5
CDR3 protein: CASRAGRGSTDTQYF
CDR3 DNA: TGTGCCAGCAGAGCGGGGCGGGGAAGCACAGATACGCAGTATTTT